What follows describes a single T cell receptor beta chain. The source of the sample is a study of blood T cell repertoires in COVID-19. The CDR3 runs 15 residues. V was shortened by 1 base and J by 0 bases, with 7 bases between the two germline ends. The germline gives CDR1 SGHRS, CDR2 YFSETQ. Sequencing used immunoSEQ multiplex PCR; TCRdb keeps in-frame clones, though not all of them. The sample consists of roughly 140,000 clones, about four fifths of them appearing once. This chain connects TRBV5-1 to TRBJ2-2; weak D call: TRBD2 (5 bases). Sequenced material: peripheral blood. The receptor was isolated from a man aged 60 to 69 with acute or convalescent COVID-19. The chain's CDR3 is CASSLTGTNTGELFF. CDR3 nucleotides: TGCGCCAGCAGCTTGACCGGGACGAACACCGGGGAGCTGTTTTTT.